Below, 4 T cell receptor beta chains from the same sample are listed, as sequenced in a study of CD8+ T cells in alopecia areata (dated by TCRdb to the late 2010s). Library prep was done by the immunoSEQ multiplex PCR assay. RNA was extracted from all samples and reverse transcribed into cDNA as template for TCR sequencing. Imported from immuneACCESS, the table was reduced by TCRdb to in-frame sequences with V and J called. These copies leave out some clones; in studies compared against another copy, an unresolved V gene accounts for under half, and the cause of the remainder is not known. This sample has roughly 170,000 clones in its table, and around three fifths of those were observed once. Roughly 14% of the sample is taken by the ten largest. The time point label of this sample denotes: baseline before oral tofacitinib. The input for sequencing was CD4+ T cells sorted from blood, taken at week 0. The receptors shown here come from a human donor with alopecia areata.

This sequence joins TRBV6-5 and TRBJ2-5; D is undetermined. The CDR3 is 13 amino acids. Germline values: CDR1 MNHEY, CDR2 SVGAGI. Trimming stripped 5 bases from V and 5 bases from J, with 12 bases between. The CDR3 coding sequence is TGTGCCAGCAGTCTGGGGAATCCGGAGACCCAGTACTTC. This gives the protein CASSLGNPETQYF.

This chain joins TRBV2 and TRBJ1-5; TRBD1 matches at 8 bases. This CDR3 region has 13 residues. CDR1 is SNHLY and CDR2 is FYNNEI in the germline V gene. The V and J ends lost 6 bases and 8 bases, in that order; junction bases with no gene match: 6. The CDR3 region has the DNA TGTGCCAGCAGGACAGGGGTTTCGGAGCCCCAGCATTTT. Translating gives CASRTGVSEPQHF.

This sequence joins TRBV6-6 and TRBJ2-2; no reliable D call. V lost 2 bases to trimming and J lost 6 bases, with 1 base between them. CDR3 size: 11 residues. CDR1 MNHNY and CDR2 SVGAGI come from the germline V gene (reference sequence). The CDR3 reads CASSYAGELFF. The CDR3 nucleotides are TGTGCCAGCAGTTACGCCGGGGAGCTGTTTTTT.

The CDR3 DNA reads as TGCGCCAGCAGCTTGGACATTGTTGGGCCCAATGAGCAGTTCTTC. It yields the protein CASSLDIVGPNEQFF. This chain connects TRBV5-1 to TRBJ2-1; D gene ambiguous. The CDR3 extends over 15 amino acids. With 0 bases removed from V and 6 bases from J, the gap between germline ends came to 13 bases. The germline CDR1 and CDR2 sequences are SGHRS and YFSETQ.